This is a list of T cell receptor beta chains from one sample in a study of T cell repertoires in cytomegalovirus infection. TCRdb reprocessed the reads with MiXCR, giving one entry per CDR3 protein. The data show 55,000 to 70,000 distinct CDR3 sequences, with roughly 20% seen just once and around three quarters held by the top ten. These receptors have no known antigen. The sequenced sample consisted of PBMCs, sequenced either directly or after in vitro stimulation (not recorded which). Receptors originate from a human donor in good health (CMV status not recorded). Some clones in this sample may be carry-over from other donors' samples. The CDR3 runs from the conserved cysteine through the conserved F or W. Clone size is shown for a subset of rows, as once, few, many or a class of expanded clone.

j_call clone_size v_call cdr3_length cdr3_aa
TRBJ2-1 . TRBV7-9 15 CASSSRLAGVGEQFF
TRBJ2-7 . TRBV6-6 12 CASSDRGGEQYF
TRBJ1-1 few TRBV20-1 15 CSARNQPTANTEAFF
TRBJ2-3 . TRBV28 15 CASSRGGSSTDTQYF
TRBJ1-2 . TRBV27 14 CASSSGTGTYGYTF
TRBJ2-4 few TRBV20-1 13 CSARPVAKNIQYF
TRBJ1-6 many TRBV7-2 16 CASSLLDIPYNSPLHF
. many TRBV6-5 15 CASSYSRASTQELFF
TRBJ2-3 few TRBV7-8 14 CASRLGGFTDTQYF
TRBJ2-1 . TRBV6-5 12 CASSYGGLEQFF
TRBJ2-1 many TRBV7-2 15 CASSSTRGSHNEQFF
TRBJ1-2 many TRBV7-9 16 CASSQDRGELNYGYTF
TRBJ2-3 . TRBV7-9 12 CASSRDTDTQYF
TRBJ1-4 many TRBV7-2 15 CASSLRSGTDEKLFF
TRBJ1-1 . TRBV5-6 16 CASSYLTRRTNTEAFF
TRBJ2-1 . TRBV5-3 15 CASSFGGYSYNEQFF
TRBJ2-7 few TRBV7-2 16 CASSRHRGKGSYEQYF
TRBJ2-1 . TRBV9 13 CASSVAGNNEQFF
TRBJ2-1 . TRBV20-1 16 CSARATTFFFFNEQFF
TRBJ2-5 . TRBV3-1 15 CASSQVDTPQETQYF
TRBJ2-3 . TRBV6-2/TRBV6-3 13 CASSSRVTDTQYF
TRBJ1-3 many TRBV7-2 16 CASSPGGGSAGNTIYF
TRBJ2-2 many TRBV4-3 16 CASSLSYRTFTGELFF
TRBJ1-5 few TRBV4-1 14 CASSQSQGRQPQHF
TRBJ2-1 many TRBV7-6 15 CASSASGSSYNEQFF
TRBJ1-1 . TRBV18 14 CASSRDQGDTEAFF
TRBJ2-5 . TRBV20-1 16 CSAETPQGWGPGTQYF
TRBJ1-5 few TRBV12-3/TRBV12-4 16 CASSSRVGGPNQPQHF
TRBJ2-7 . TRBV6-6 14 CASSAGTRTGEQYF
TRBJ2-5 . TRBV7-2 17 CASSPIRTSGRSETQYF
TRBJ2-5 many TRBV12-3/TRBV12-4 13 CASKRTRLETQYF
TRBJ1-5 . TRBV20-1 16 CSATETGDQRAQPQHF
TRBJ1-1 . TRBV11-2 17 CASSPILSSGVNTEAFF
TRBJ1-3 many TRBV12-3/TRBV12-4 16 CASSLGQEHSGNTIYF
TRBJ2-1 . TRBV7-6 15 CASSRTLGLNNEQFF
TRBJ2-1 . TRBV20-1 13 CSARISFTNEQFF
TRBJ1-5 . TRBV6-2/TRBV6-3 14 CASSPSLLRQPQHF
TRBJ1-1 . TRBV7-9 15 CASSYNPGTGTEAFF
TRBJ1-1 few TRBV4-1 14 CASSQDLGNTEAFF
TRBJ1-2 . TRBV6-1 15 CASTTREGKNYGYTF
TRBJ2-2 many TRBV7-2 20 CASSPSSLWGDSANTGELFF
TRBJ2-1 many TRBV6-6 14 CASSTSGTYNEQFF
TRBJ2-1 many TRBV7-2 19 CASSFPRERLAKTYNEQFF
TRBJ2-2 . TRBV29-1 14 CSVRGQGVPGELFF
TRBJ1-2 . TRBV20-1 16 CSARDANFKTGQGYTF
TRBJ2-5 many TRBV7-2 15 CASRIMGTSQETQYF
TRBJ1-2 many TRBV7-9 16 CASSLNPTGRPGGYTF
TRBJ2-5 few TRBV12-3/TRBV12-4 16 CASSNQREGLVKTQYF
TRBJ1-2 . TRBV6-6 14 CASRQADRAYGYTF
TRBJ2-5 few TRBV6-2/TRBV6-3 13 CASRPTGRETQYF
TRBJ2-3 . TRBV2 13 CASSTEGPDTQYF
TRBJ2-5 many TRBV11-2 16 CASGPSGASGQETQYF
TRBJ2-3 . TRBV20-1 17 CSASVRRDRGGTDTQYF
TRBJ2-1 once TRBV11-3 15 CASSVTSGSYNEQFF
TRBJ2-5 . TRBV20-1 11 CSAENQGTQYF